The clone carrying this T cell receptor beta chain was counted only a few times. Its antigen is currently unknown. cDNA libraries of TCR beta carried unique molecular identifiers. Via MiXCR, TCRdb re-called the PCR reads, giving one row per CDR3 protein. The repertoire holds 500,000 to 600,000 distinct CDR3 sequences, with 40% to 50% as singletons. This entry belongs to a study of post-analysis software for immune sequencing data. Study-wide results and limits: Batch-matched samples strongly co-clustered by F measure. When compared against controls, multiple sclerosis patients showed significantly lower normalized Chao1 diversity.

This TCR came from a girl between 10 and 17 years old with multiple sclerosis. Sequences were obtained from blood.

The CDR3 reads CASSPTTGIDEQYF. The CDR3 DNA is TGCGCCAGCAGCCCCACCACAGGGATCGACGAGCAGTACTTC. This chain uses TRBV5-1 with TRBJ2-4; D may be TRBD1 (6 bases). The DNA end favors TRBJ2-7, so the J call may be wrong. CDR3 length: 14 residues. Per germline, CDR1 SGHRS and CDR2 YFSETQ.